Listed below are T cell receptor beta chains from one sample, sequenced in a study of T cells after yellow fever vaccination. TCRdb reanalysed the 5' RACE reads using MiXCR and keeps one entry per CDR3 protein. Of hundreds of thousands of distinct CDR3 sequences detected, roughly 12% appear once; the ten largest clones hold about 16%. Sequencing was performed on PBMCs, taken on the day of the yellow fever booster vaccination. These receptors all stem from a man between 25 and 39 years old who received the YFV17D yellow fever vaccine. CDR3s include the opening cysteine and the closing phenylalanine or tryptophan. Fields, in order: D gene, clone size, V gene, J gene, CDR3 DNA, CDR3 protein. The D gene is left open where the match is weak. Only part of the rows carry a size: once, few, many, or a class if the clone is expanded.

>.|once|TRBV18|TRBJ1-4
TGTGCCAGCTCACCACAGGAGGGCTCGAAAAAACTGTTTTTT
CASSPQEGSKKLFF
>.|few|TRBV12-3/TRBV12-4|TRBJ2-1
TGTGCCAGCCGAGGCAGTAGTGTAAATGAGCAGTTCTTC
CASRGSSVNEQFF
>.|few|TRBV4-3|TRBJ2-3
TGCGCCAGCAGCCAAGAACTATCCGATACGCAGTATTTT
CASSQELSDTQYF
>.|.|TRBV4-3|TRBJ2-2
TGCGCCAGCAGCCAAGACCCCGCCAGCGGTGGGCAAGCGTGGGGGGAGCTGTTTTTT
CASSQDPASGGQAWGELFF
>TRBD2|few|TRBV6-1|TRBJ2-1
TGTGCCAGCAACGGGCTAGCGGGAGGGGCTGAGCAGTTCTTC
CASNGLAGGAEQFF
>.|.|TRBV7-9|TRBJ1-5
TGTGCCAGCAGCTTCGGGCAGGTTAATCAGCCCCAGCATTTT
CASSFGQVNQPQHF
>.|few|TRBV6-6|TRBJ2-1
TGTGCCAGCAGCGGGATTGAGCAGTTCTTC
CASSGIEQFF
>TRBD2|few|TRBV5-6|TRBJ2-1
TGTGCCAGCGGTAGGGGGACTAGCGGGCAAACTATGGGTGAGCAGTTCTTC
CASGRGTSGQTMGEQFF
>.|.|TRBV6-1|TRBJ2-7
TGTGCCAGTACCCGGAGTAGGGGGGAATCCTACGAGCAGTACTTC
CASTRSRGESYEQYF
>.|few|TRBV6-2/TRBV6-3|TRBJ2-7
TGTGCCAGCAGTTTCACTAGTCCCTACGAGCAGTACTTC
CASSFTSPYEQYF
>.|.|TRBV5-5|TRBJ2-3
TGTGCCAGCAGCTGGGATGTGGGTACAGATACGCAGTATTTT
CASSWDVGTDTQYF
>.|few|TRBV5-8|TRBJ1-5
TGTGCCAGCATTATCAACAATCAGCCCCAGCATTTT
CASIINNQPQHF
>TRBD1|many|TRBV6-1|TRBJ2-1
TGTGCCAGCAGTAGGGACAGCGGTAACAATGAGCAGTTCTTC
CASSRDSGNNEQFF
>.|many|TRBV9|TRBJ2-1
TGTGCCAGCAGCGGTAGCGGTTCCTACAATGAGCAGTTCTTC
CASSGSGSYNEQFF
>TRBD1|few|TRBV23-1|TRBJ2-7
TGCGCCAGCAGTCAATCCCCGGGACAGGCCCCCTACGAGCAGTACTTC
CASSQSPGQAPYEQYF
>TRBD2|.|TRBV7-6|TRBJ2-7
TGTGCCAGCAGCTATGAACCCGGGACTACCTACGAGCAGTACTTC
CASSYEPGTTYEQYF
>.|few|TRBV12-3/TRBV12-4|TRBJ1-2
TGTGCCAGCAGTCAGGATTTTAACTATGGCTACACCTTC
CASSQDFNYGYTF
>TRBD1|.|TRBV19|TRBJ1-1
TGTGCCAGTAGTTCATCCAGGGGGGTCGGTGAAGCTTTCTTT
CASSSSRGVGEAFF
>.|many|TRBV5-1|TRBJ2-1
TGCGCCAGCAGCGGGGGCCAGGGGAGCGATGAGCAGTTCTTC
CASSGGQGSDEQFF
>.|.|TRBV6-5|TRBJ2-7
TGTGCCAGCAGTTACTGGGCGGGGAGCTCCTACGAGCAGTACTTC
CASSYWAGSSYEQYF
>.|.|TRBV6-2/TRBV6-3|TRBJ2-7
TGTGCCAGCAGCGTAGCGGAGCCTCGGGGGTACGAGCAGTACTTC
CASSVAEPRGYEQYF
>.|.|TRBV30|TRBJ2-5
TGTGCCTGGAGTGTCTGGGGCGAGACCCAGTACTTC
CAWSVWGETQYF
>TRBD2|.|TRBV5-1|TRBJ2-7
TGCGCCAGCAGCTTTGCAGGACTAGCGGGTGGACGCGGCGAGCAGTACTTC
CASSFAGLAGGRGEQYF
>.|few|TRBV15|TRBJ2-5
TGTGCCACCAGCAGAGATGGAGTAGACGGGACCCAGTACTTC
CATSRDGVDGTQYF
>TRBD2|.|TRBV10-3|TRBJ2-2
TGTGCCATCAGTGAGTCCCCGGGACTAGCGGGGAACACCGGGGAGCTGTTTTTT
CAISESPGLAGNTGELFF
>.|few|TRBV6-1|TRBJ2-7
TGTGCCACCGGGGGGGACAGGGCCCACGAGCAGTACTTC
CATGGDRAHEQYF
>TRBD2|.|TRBV6-2/TRBV6-3|TRBJ2-7
TGTGCCAGCAGTTACTGGCGGGAGGCCTCCTACGAGCAGTACTTC
CASSYWREASYEQYF
>.|.|TRBV4-2|TRBJ1-4
TGTGCCAGCAGCCAAATCGGGACGAATGAAAAACTGTTTTTT
CASSQIGTNEKLFF
>TRBD2|few|TRBV7-2|TRBJ2-5
TGTGCCAGCAGCTTAAACTCTCTAGCGGGAGCGGGAGAGACCCAGTACTTC
CASSLNSLAGAGETQYF
>.|many|TRBV19|TRBJ1-1
TGTGCCAGTAGTGCAGGGAGGAACACTGAAGCTTTCTTT
CASSAGRNTEAFF
>.|few|TRBV21-1|TRBJ2-7
TGTGCCAGACCCCCGGTGGGGCTAGCGGGCACCCCCTACGAGCAGTACTTC
CARPPVGLAGTPYEQYF
>.|.|TRBV15|TRBJ2-7
TGTGCCACCAGCAGATCCTTTTTTAGGCCCTCGAACTACGAGCAGTACTTC
CATSRSFFRPSNYEQYF
>.|few|TRBV9|TRBJ2-2
TGTGCCAGCAGCGGCACAGGGACCGGGGAGCTGTTTTTT
CASSGTGTGELFF
>.|.|TRBV4-3|TRBJ1-1
TGCGCCAGCAGCCAAGATCCTGGGGGTGGGAACACTGAAGCTTTCTTT
CASSQDPGGGNTEAFF
>TRBD2|.|TRBV29-1|TRBJ2-5
TGCAGCTTCTCGGGGGGAGTGGAGACCCAGTACTTC
CSFSGGVETQYF
>.|few|TRBV12-5|TRBJ2-5
TGTGCTAGTGGCTCTCCAGGGGCGGAGACCCAGTACTTC
CASGSPGAETQYF
>.|many|TRBV7-2|TRBJ2-3
TGTGCCAGCAGCTTAGCCTTAGAGGATACGCAGTATTTT
CASSLALEDTQYF
>.|.|TRBV5-6|TRBJ2-7
TGTGCCAGCAGCTTCCTTAGTAGAAACTCCTACGAGCAGTACTTC
CASSFLSRNSYEQYF
>.|few|TRBV2|TRBJ2-5
TGTGCCAGCAAAAAAAAGGGGGGTCGGGAGACCCAGTACTTC
CASKKKGGRETQYF
>.|.|TRBV11-2|TRBJ2-7
TGTGCCAGCAGACACTCGCAGTCCTACGAGCAGTACTTC
CASRHSQSYEQYF